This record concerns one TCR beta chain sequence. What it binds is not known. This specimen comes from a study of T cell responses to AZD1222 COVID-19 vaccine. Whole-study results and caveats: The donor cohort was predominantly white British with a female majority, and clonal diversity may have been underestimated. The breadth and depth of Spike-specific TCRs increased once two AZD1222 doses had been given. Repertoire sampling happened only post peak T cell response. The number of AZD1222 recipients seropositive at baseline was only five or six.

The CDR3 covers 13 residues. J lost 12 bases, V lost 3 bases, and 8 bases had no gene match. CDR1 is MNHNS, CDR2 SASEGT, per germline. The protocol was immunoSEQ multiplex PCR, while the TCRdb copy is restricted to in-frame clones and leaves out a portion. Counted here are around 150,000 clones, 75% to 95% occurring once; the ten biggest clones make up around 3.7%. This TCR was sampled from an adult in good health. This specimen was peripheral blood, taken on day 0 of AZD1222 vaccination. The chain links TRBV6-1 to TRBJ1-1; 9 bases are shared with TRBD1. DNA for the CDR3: TGTGCCAGCAGTGATCGGGACAGGGTTAGAACTTTCTTT. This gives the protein CASSDRDRVRTFF.